The entry below gives a single TCR beta chain sequence along with its context. The antigen is not known. TCRdb's copy holds only in-frame clones and misses some; the assay was immunoSEQ multiplex PCR. The table lists around 120,000 clones, approximately 86% of them singletons. V lost 5 bases, J lost 1 base, and 17 bases lay in between. CDR3 length: 16 residues. Germline CDR1 reads MNHEY; CDR2 reads SMNVEV (reference sequence). The source of the sample is a study of T cell responses to AZD1222 COVID-19 vaccine. Findings and caveats of the study: Just a handful of AZD1222 recipients tested seropositive at baseline.

This TCR was recovered from an adult who received the AZD1222 COVID-19 vaccine. Sequenced here: peripheral blood, sampled 28 days after the second AZD1222 dose. J is TRBJ2-5 and V is TRBV27; perhaps TRBD1 as D (6 bases). The CDR3 loop is CASSPTPRQVQETQYF. For the CDR3, the DNA is TGTGCCAGCAGTCCCACTCCGAGACAGGTCCAAGAGACCCAGTACTTC.